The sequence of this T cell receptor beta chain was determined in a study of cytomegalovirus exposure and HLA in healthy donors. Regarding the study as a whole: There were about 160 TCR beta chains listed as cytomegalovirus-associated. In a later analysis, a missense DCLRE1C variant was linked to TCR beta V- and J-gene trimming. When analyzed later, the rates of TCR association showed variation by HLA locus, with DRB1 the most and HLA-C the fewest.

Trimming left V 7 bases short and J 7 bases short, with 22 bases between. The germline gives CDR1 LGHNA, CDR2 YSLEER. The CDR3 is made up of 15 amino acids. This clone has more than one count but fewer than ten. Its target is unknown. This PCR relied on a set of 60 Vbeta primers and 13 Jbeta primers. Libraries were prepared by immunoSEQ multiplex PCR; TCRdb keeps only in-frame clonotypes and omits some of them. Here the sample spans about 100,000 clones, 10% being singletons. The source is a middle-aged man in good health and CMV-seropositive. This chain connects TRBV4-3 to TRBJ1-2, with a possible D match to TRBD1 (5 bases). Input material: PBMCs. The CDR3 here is CASNQNFLQGSGYTF. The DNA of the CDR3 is TGCGCCAGCAATCAAAACTTTCTCCAGGGTTCTGGCTACACCTTC.